The 15 T cell receptor beta chains in this list originate from one sample, sequenced in a study of blood T cells in healthy people across ages. Using a J-beta primer mix together with a sample-barcoded 5' primer, a second PCR was run for roughly 6 to 12 cycles. TCRdb called the 5' RACE reads again in MiXCR, with one record for every CDR3 protein. This sample has some 780,000 distinct CDR3 sequences, with more than 55% found just once. Source material: blood. Source of these receptors: a man in his forties in good health.

The rearrangement links TRBV20-1 to TRBJ1-5; tentative D call: TRBD1 (6 bases). Per the germline V gene, CDR1 is DFQATT and CDR2 is SNEGSKA (reference sequence). CDR3 length: 18 residues. Trimming took 0 bases from V and 0 from J, leaving 18 bases between them. The CDR3 coding sequence is TGCAGTGCTAGAGATTTAGGGGGGCAGCCCCATAGCAATCAGCCCCAGCATTTT. Translating gives CSARDLGGQPHSNQPQHF.

This clonotype was counted a few times. The chain couples TRBV29-1 to TRBJ2-3; D not certain. Germline assignment: CDR1 SQVTM and CDR2 ANQGSEA. This CDR3 spans 14 amino acids. The V gene lost 6 bases and the J gene lost 4 bases, with 17 bases spanning the gap. CDR3 DNA sequence: TGCAGCGTCGTACCGGAGTGGTTGCCAGATACGCAGTATTTT. Translating gives CSVVPEWLPDTQYF.

This chain connects TRBV5-6 to TRBJ2-7; tentative D call: TRBD1 (6 bases). V was clipped by 2 bases and J by 7 bases, with 13 bases between them. The CDR3 runs 13 residues. CDR1 is SGHDT and CDR2 is YYEEEE in the germline V gene. The CDR3 spells CASSFTGREEQYF. The DNA for the CDR3 is TGTGCCAGCAGCTTCACAGGGCGTGAAGAGCAGTACTTC.

The genes are TRBV6-5 and TRBJ2-3; TRBD1 or TRBD2 may be the D gene (5 bases each). Per germline, CDR1 MNHEY and CDR2 SVGAGI. V lost 10 bases and J 12 bases, leaving 17 bases between the germline ends. CDR3 length: 11 amino acids. CDR3 sequence: CATNHRDLQYF. In DNA form, the CDR3 reads TGTGCCACCAACCACCGGGACCTTCAGTATTTT.

The genes are TRBV21-1 and TRBJ2-1. TRBV21-1 is marked as a pseudogene. The CDR3 covers 16 residues. This CDR3 reads CASSKDNDDRNNEQFF. CDR3 bases: TGTGCCAGCAGCAAAGATAACGATGATAGGAACAATGAGCAGTTCTTC.

The V gene is TRBV5-1, the J gene TRBJ2-1; D uncertain. The CDR3 length is 14 residues. Germline V gene sequence: CDR1 SGHRS, CDR2 YFSETQ. The V gene lost 5 bases and the J gene lost 1 base, with 10 bases spanning the gap. This CDR3 is CASRLESSYNEQFF. CDR3 nucleotides: TGCGCCAGCAGACTGGAATCGTCCTACAATGAGCAGTTCTTC.

The count of this clonotype is one. The V gene is TRBV5-1, the J gene TRBJ1-1, with a tentative D call TRBD1 (6 bases). Trimming took 0 bases from V and 6 from J, leaving 24 bases between them. The CDR3 covers 18 residues. Germline lookup yields CDR1 SGHRS and CDR2 YFSETQ. The chain's CDR3 is CASSLGPLNPRGRSEAFF. For the CDR3, the DNA is TGCGCCAGCAGCTTGGGACCCTTAAACCCCAGGGGTAGGTCTGAAGCTTTCTTT.

In regard to this clonotype: Since a much larger clone is just one base distant, this may be a read error. The V and J genes are TRBV7-2 and TRBJ2-3, with TRBD2 matching 11 bases. The CDR3 covers 18 residues. Germline V lookup: CDR1 SGHTA, CDR2 FQGNSA. The DNA for the CDR3 is TGTGCCTGCAGCTTGGAATGGGGTAGCGGGAGGGCGACAGATACGCAGTATTTT. Translated: CACSLEWGSGRATDTQYF.

This clonotype was seen more than once but under ten times. J is TRBJ1-4 and V is TRBV20-1, with 8 bases aligning to TRBD1. Germline trimming cut 0 bases from V and 8 bases from J; bases unmatched to any gene: 5. The CDR3 length is 14 residues. Germline CDR1 reads DFQATT; CDR2 reads SNEGSKA (reference sequence). CDR3 nucleotides: TGCAGTGCTAGAGATCTCCGGACAGGGGAAAAACTGTTTTTT. Amino acid sequence: CSARDLRTGEKLFF.

This clonotype occurred many times. V and J are TRBV7-2 and TRBJ2-4; possibly TRBD2 for D (6 bases). The CDR3 covers 15 residues. Trimming cost V 4 bases and J 4 bases, with 14 bases left between them. Germline CDR1 is SGHTA and CDR2 is FQGNSA. The CDR3 is CASSSQTGLKNIQYF. The CDR3 DNA reads as TGTGCCAGCAGCTCCCAAACGGGACTTAAAAACATTCAGTACTTC. The entire variable domain, with the rest obtained from reference TRBV7-2 and TRBJ2-4, is as follows: GAGVSQSPSNKVTEKGKDVELRCDPISGHTALYWYRQSLGQGLEFLIYFQGNSAPDKSGLPSDRFSAERTGGSVSTLTIQRTQQEDSAVYLCASSSQTGLKNIQYFGAGTRLSVL.

The chain employs TRBV25-1 and TRBJ1-2; 7 bases fit TRBD1. The V and J ends lost 7 bases and 8 bases, in that order; junction bases with no gene match: 13. The germline gives CDR1 MGHDK, CDR2 SYGVNS. This CDR3 is 14 amino acids long. The CDR3 DNA reads as TGTGCCAGCAAGGGAACAGGGGAGGGGGAAGGCTACACCTTC. This gives the protein CASKGTGEGEGYTF.

This clonotype has a handful of counts. The chain joins TRBV11-2 to TRBJ1-5; perhaps TRBD1 as D (5 bases). The CDR3 runs to 14 residues. Looked up from germline, CDR1 is SGHAT and CDR2 is FQNNGV. Deletions cut 1 base from V and 4 bases from J, with 8 bases between. The CDR3 loop is CASSLGAGNQPQHF. The CDR3, as DNA: TGTGCCAGCAGCTTAGGGGCAGGGAATCAGCCCCAGCATTTT.

V usage is TRBV4-1 and J usage is TRBJ2-4, with D unclear. The tail of the sequence fits TRBJ2-7 better, so the J call may be wrong. The CDR3 is 13 residues long. Germline CDR1 and CDR2: MGHRA and YSYEKL. CDR3 nucleotide sequence: TGCGCCAGCAGCCAAGTACATCGATACGAGCAGTACTTC. Translated, it gives CASSQVHRYEQYF.

V gene TRBV7-9 combines with J gene TRBJ1-5; perhaps TRBD1 as D (5 bases). This CDR3 comprises 14 residues. Per the germline V gene, CDR1 is SEHNR and CDR2 is FQNEAQ (reference sequence). The V end was cut by 6 bases, the J end by 3 bases, with 12 bases between. For the CDR3, the DNA is TGTGCCAGCAGTCGAGACAGCATCAATCAGCCCCAGCATTTT. Protein: CASSRDSINQPQHF.

This chain connects TRBV27 to TRBJ2-7, with a tentative D call TRBD1 (6 bases). CDR1 and CDR2 from the germline V gene are MNHEY and SMNVEV (reference sequence). This CDR3 region has 15 residues. V lost 3 bases and J 10 bases, leaving 22 bases between the germline ends. CDR3 loop: CASSFDSQGRSSQYF. The CDR3 nucleotides are TGTGCCAGCAGTTTCGACAGTCAGGGGCGCTCTAGTCAGTACTTC.